Presented here are 21 T cell receptor beta chains from one specimen sequenced in a study of Ad26.COV2.S vaccination and SARS-CoV-2 variants. Treatment indicated: roughly 19 received Ad26.COV2.S at low or high dose, single or two shots; about 5 received placebo; per-sample allocation not given. Day 63 after the first injection of vaccine or placebo was the sampling time. Profiled with immunoSEQ multiplex PCR; TCRdb holds only in-frame clones, not every one. The data show roughly 320,000 clones, around nine tenths seen once. Material: peripheral blood, obtained in a trial of Ad26.COV2.S vaccine versus placebo. The receptors were gathered from a person between 18 and 65 years old who received the Ad26.COV2.S COVID-19 vaccine or a placebo.

The chain employs TRBV6-2 or TRBV6-3 and TRBJ1-1; D unclear. Germline-derived CDR1 and CDR2 are MNHEY and SVGEGT. V shed 2 bases and J shed 6 bases, with 16 bases lying between them. This CDR3 region has 15 residues. CDR3 amino acids: CASSYHNIPGPEAFF. DNA of the CDR3: TGTGCCAGCAGTTACCACAATATCCCAGGCCCTGAAGCTTTCTTT.

The gene calls are TRBV5-4 and TRBJ2-5; 11 bases are a match to TRBD2. Germline CDR1 is SGHNT and CDR2 is YYREEE (reference sequence). Unmatched junction bases numbered 10, after V lost 4 bases and J lost 5 bases. The CDR3 consists of 16 residues. The CDR3 nucleotides read TGTGCCAGCAGCCGCTTAGCGGGGGGGCCTGAGGAGACCCAGTACTTC. It specifies CASSRLAGGPEETQYF.

A single count supports this clone. The V and J genes are TRBV10-3 and TRBJ2-1; TRBD2 agrees at 8 bases. Germline V gene lookup returns CDR1 ENHRY and CDR2 SYGVKD. The trim removed 2 bases at V and 7 bases at J, leaving 4 bases unmatched. CDR3 length: 14 amino acids. The chain's CDR3 is CAISETSGTNEQFF. CDR3 in DNA: TGTGCCATCAGTGAGACTAGCGGTACTAATGAGCAGTTCTTC.

This chain joins TRBV4-1 and TRBJ2-3, with D possibly TRBD1 on 6 matching bases. The V gene's germline CDR1 is MGHRA and CDR2 YSYEKL. There are 15 residues in the CDR3. V gave up 4 bases and J gave up 1 base, with 12 bases separating them. The CDR3 spells CASSLQAGGTDTQYF. The CDR3, as DNA: TGCGCCAGCAGCCTCCAAGCAGGGGGCACAGATACGCAGTATTTT.

The chain couples TRBV3-1 (or the pseudogene TRBV3-2) to TRBJ2-1; D is perhaps TRBD1 or TRBD2 (5 bases each). The CDR3 is made up of 16 amino acids. Germline assignment: CDR1 LGHDT and CDR2 YNNKEL (reference sequence). V was cut by 3 bases and J by 5 bases, with 17 bases left in between. The CDR3 bases are TGTGCCAGCAGCCACCCCGGGGCCACTATCAACAATGAGCAGTTCTTC. It yields the protein CASSHPGATINNEQFF.

The sample holds a few counts of this clone. CDR3 residues: CAISHGGGNEQFF. The CDR3 DNA sequence: TGTGCCATCAGCCATGGGGGGGGGAATGAGCAGTTCTTC. This sequence joins TRBV10-3 and TRBJ2-1, with 7 bases lining up with TRBD2. The junction had 6 bases not matched to a gene; V was cut back by 6 bases and J by 7 bases. The CDR3 is 13 residues long. Per the germline V gene, CDR1 is ENHRY and CDR2 is SYGVKD.

The rearrangement joins TRBV18 to TRBJ2-7; 8 positions agree with TRBD1. The CDR3 is 14 residues long. The germline CDR1 and CDR2 sequences are KGHSH and LQKENI. J was trimmed by 4 bases and V by 6 bases; bases with no gene match: 8. Written as DNA, the CDR3 is TGTGCCAGCTCCGCGGACAGGGCGATTTACGAGCAGTACTTC. It specifies CASSADRAIYEQYF.

V is TRBV6-5 and J is TRBJ1-1; D call uncertain. The germline gives CDR1 MNHEY, CDR2 SVGAGI. With 0 bases removed from V and 4 bases from J, the gap between germline ends came to 6 bases. The CDR3 totals 13 residues. The CDR3: CASSYSFRTEAFF. Here the CDR3 DNA reads TGTGCCAGCAGTTACTCTTTCCGCACTGAAGCTTTCTTT.

This rearrangement joins TRBV27 to TRBJ2-1; 10 positions agree with TRBD2. The CDR3 totals 18 residues. After removal of 2 bases from V and 5 bases from J, the junction contained 12 bases not matched to a gene. CDR1 and CDR2 (germline): MNHEY, SMNVEV (reference sequence). The CDR3 DNA is TGTGCCAGCAGTTTACATTTGCTAGCGGGGGTTTGGGACAATGAGCAGTTCTTC. Its protein is CASSLHLLAGVWDNEQFF.

The rearrangement joins TRBV10-3 to TRBJ1-2; D not certain. CDR3 length equals 13 residues. Germline lookup yields CDR1 ENHRY and CDR2 SYGVKD. V was trimmed by 4 bases and J by 2 bases, leaving 8 bases between them. The CDR3 region is CAISVGENYGYTF. CDR3 coding DNA: TGTGCCATCAGTGTCGGGGAAAACTATGGCTACACCTTC.

The chain has TRBV19 and TRBJ1-6, with 8 positions matching TRBD1. The CDR3 runs 14 residues. Per the germline V gene, CDR1 is LNHDA and CDR2 is SQIVND (reference sequence). Unmatched junction bases numbered 12, after V lost 10 bases and J lost 10 bases. CDR3 amino acids: CATRQGLEGSPLHF. As DNA, the CDR3 is TGTGCCACCCGACAGGGGTTGGAGGGGTCACCCCTCCACTTT.

The J gene is TRBJ2-7, the V gene TRBV4-1; D unresolved. Looked up from germline, CDR1 is MGHRA and CDR2 is YSYEKL. This CDR3 is built from 12 residues. V was pared by 0 bases and J by 5 bases, with 5 bases between. This CDR3 reads CASSQEGNEQYF. The CDR3 DNA is TGCGCCAGCAGCCAAGAAGGGAACGAGCAGTACTTC.

The chain joins TRBV5-4 to TRBJ2-7; D gene unclear. Germline loops: CDR1 SGHNT, CDR2 YYREEE (reference sequence). The CDR3 consists of 12 residues. The V gene lost 5 bases and the J gene lost 0 bases, with 6 bases spanning the gap. CDR3 amino acids: CASRGTSYEQYF. CDR3 in DNA: TGTGCCAGCAGGGGAACCTCCTACGAGCAGTACTTC.

The chain has TRBV6-5 and TRBJ2-7, with D possibly TRBD2 on 5 matching bases. Germline V CDR1 and CDR2: MNHEY, SVGAGI. The CDR3 covers 14 residues. V lost 8 bases, J lost 6 bases, and 20 bases lay in between. In DNA, the CDR3 is TGTGCCAGCGGACTCGAACAGCGGATGGGCGAGCAGTACTTC. The encoded protein is CASGLEQRMGEQYF.

This clone was counted once. The chain carries TRBV4-2 and TRBJ2-7, with TRBD2 as a possible D gene (6 bases). The germline V gene encodes CDR1 LGHNA and CDR2 YNFKEQ. The length of the CDR3 is 14 residues. Between the trimmed V and J ends, which lost 0 bases and 1 base, there was a span of 7 bases. The CDR3 DNA sequence: TGTGCCAGCAGCCAAGAGGGGACTTCCTACGAGCAGTACTTC. Residues: CASSQEGTSYEQYF.

CDR3 sequence: CASSTRGLDTGELFF. The CDR3 nucleotides are TGTGCCAGCAGCACCAGGGGGCTAGACACCGGGGAGCTGTTTTTT. J is TRBJ2-2 and V is TRBV7-3; 8 positions match TRBD1. Germline V gene sequence: CDR1 SGHTA, CDR2 FQGTGA. Germline trimming cut 5 bases from V and 3 bases from J; bases unmatched to any gene: 5. The length of the CDR3 is 15 residues. The full variable domain, completed using reference TRBV7-3 and TRBJ2-2, is GAGVSQTPSNKVTEKGKYVELRCDPISGHTALYWYRQSLGQGPEFLIYFQGTGAADDSGLPNDRFFAVRPEGSVSTLKIQRTERGDSAVYLCASSTRGLDTGELFFGEGSRLTVL.

This rearrangement joins TRBV13 to TRBJ2-7; 11 nucleotides match TRBD1. This CDR3 is 15 amino acids long. Trimming at V came to 4 bases and at J to 5 bases, leaving 7 bases not matched to a gene. CDR1 and CDR2 (germline): PRHDT, FYEKMQ (reference sequence). CDR3 amino acids: CASSSPGDRGNEQYF. The CDR3 region has the DNA TGTGCCAGCAGCTCGCCTGGGGACAGGGGGAACGAGCAGTACTTC.

The V and J genes are TRBV10-3 and TRBJ1-1, with D hard to call. Germline CDR1 is ENHRY and CDR2 is SYGVKD. Trimming stripped 6 bases from V and 2 bases from J, with 10 bases between. This CDR3 spans 13 amino acids. This CDR3 is CAIRETGNTEAFF. In DNA, the CDR3 is TGTGCCATCAGGGAGACGGGAAACACTGAAGCTTTCTTT.

In the case of this clone: A read error may produce the germline difference seen at one junction end. The chain recombines TRBV7-7 with TRBJ2-3; D gene unclear. This CDR3 is built from 14 residues. Germline V CDR1 and CDR2: SSHAT, FNYEAQ (reference sequence). CDR3 nucleotide sequence: TGTGCTAGCAGCTTGGGCGGATTTACAGATACGCAGTATTTT. Translated: CASSLGGFTDTQYF.

The chain combines TRBV29-1 with TRBJ2-7, with D perhaps matching TRBD1 (6 bases). Trimming pared 4 bases from V and 1 base from J, leaving 14 bases between. Germline CDR1 reads SQVTM; CDR2 reads ANQGSEA. This CDR3 is 14 amino acids long. CDR3 coding DNA: TGCAGCGTTGCCGAGACAGGCCTATCCTACGAGCAGTACTTC. This codes for CSVAETGLSYEQYF.

The chain carries TRBV19 and TRBJ1-2; 7 positions match TRBD1. The CDR3 runs to 19 residues. The germline CDR1 and CDR2 sequences are LNHDA and SQIVND (reference sequence). The ends lost 6 bases at V and 5 bases at J; junction bases unmatched: 24. The CDR3 spells CASRSITGTDPSGIYGYTF. CDR3 DNA: TGTGCCAGTAGATCTATTACCGGGACAGACCCGTCGGGAATATATGGCTACACCTTC.